This TCR beta chain derives from a study of T cells after posttransplantation cyclophosphamide. Study conclusions and caveats: Tissue-infiltrating T cells from skin or gut overlapped little with blood T cells. Recipient CMV seropositivity and CMV reactivation strongly tracked TRB clonality.

Generated by immunoSEQ multiplex PCR, the TCRdb table keeps only in-frame clones and is missing some. Of tens of thousands of clones detected, around 94% appear once; the ten largest clones hold 2.5% to 4%. This CDR3 spans 14 amino acids. Germline V lookup: CDR1 LNHDA, CDR2 SQIVND (reference sequence). The ends lost 4 bases at V and 7 bases at J; junction bases unmatched: 7. Regarding this clone: Its antigen remains unidentified.

Sequencing used PBMCs. This TCR derives from a woman in her forties or fifties in good health and a related stem cell transplant donor. J is TRBJ1-5 and V is TRBV19; 7 bases fit TRBD1. The CDR3 DNA reads as TGTGCCAGTAGTACCAGGGGGATGGGACAGCCCCAGCATTTT. Translated, it gives CASSTRGMGQPQHF.